Listed here are 18 T cell receptor beta chains from one sample, sequenced in a study of beta chain features in type 1 diabetes. Isolated RNA was reverse transcribed in full, so expressed TCRB transcripts were sequenced. Repertoires were generated with immunoSEQ multiplex PCR, while TCRdb's copy carries only in-frame clones and drops some. The data contain 200,000 to 300,000 clones, around a quarter of them singletons. Source material: central memory CD4+ T cells from blood. The receptors shown here come from a man aged 25 to 40 in good health.

This clone was detected only once. The rearrangement uses TRBV5-1 and TRBJ1-1; D might be TRBD1 (6 bases). The V end was cut by 0 bases, the J end by 5 bases, with 14 bases between. In germline, CDR1 is SGHRS, CDR2 YFSETQ. The CDR3 extends over 15 amino acids. The chain's CDR3 is CASSLGTQGLTEAFF. CDR3 DNA: TGCGCCAGCAGCTTGGGAACACAGGGACTTACTGAAGCTTTCTTT.

A few counts support this clone. The chain employs TRBV28 and TRBJ2-2; D remains ambiguous. The V gene lost 8 bases and the J gene lost 3 bases, with 13 bases spanning the gap. There are 14 residues in the CDR3. The germline gives CDR1 MDHEN, CDR2 SYDVKM. CDR3 coding DNA: TGTGCCAGCTGGAACCGTCAGGACACCGGGGAGCTGTTTTTT. Translation: CASWNRQDTGELFF.

With regard to this clone: A much larger clone lies one base from this, so it may be a read error. The chain uses TRBV6-4 and TRBJ2-3; D might be TRBD1 or TRBD2, each matching 6 bases. V gave up 8 bases and J gave up 6 bases, with 18 bases separating them. CDR1 and CDR2 from the germline V gene are MRHNA and SNTAGT. The CDR3 has 14 amino acids. The CDR3 DNA follows: TGTGCCAGCTCACGGAACGGGGGCCGGGATACGCAGTATTTT. It codes for CASSRNGGRDTQYF.

Only a few counts were recorded for this clone. This chain uses TRBV28 with TRBJ2-5, with 9 bases fitting TRBD2. After removal of 2 bases from V and 6 bases from J, the junction contained 10 bases not matched to a gene. This CDR3 is built from 16 residues. Germline assignment: CDR1 MDHEN and CDR2 SYDVKM. The CDR3 DNA reads as TGTGCCAGCAGTTTAAGACTAGCGGAGATACGGAAGACCCAGTACTTC. Its translation is CASSLRLAEIRKTQYF.

This clone was detected only a few times. The chain carries TRBV7-2 and TRBJ2-5; TRBD1 or TRBD2 may be the D gene (5 bases each). Germline loops: CDR1 SGHTA, CDR2 FQGNSA. CDR3 length equals 16 residues. V lost 1 base and J 2 bases, leaving 14 bases between the germline ends. CDR3 region: CASSLVGGRGQETQYF. CDR3 nucleotides: TGTGCCAGCAGCTTAGTTGGGGGAAGGGGTCAAGAGACCCAGTACTTC. The full variable domain, rest sourced from reference TRBV7-2 and TRBJ2-5, is GAGVSQSPSNKVTEKGKDVELRCDPISGHTALYWYRQSLGQGLEFLIYFQGNSAPDKSGLPSDRFSAERTGGSVSTLTIQRTQQEDSAVYLCASSLVGGRGQETQYFGPGTRLLVL.

In the case of this clone: Only one base separates this from a far larger clonotype, so it likely reflects a read error. The chain is built from TRBV30 and TRBJ2-4; D not certain. The germline V and J ends were trimmed by 3 bases and 9 bases, with 12 bases remaining between them. The V gene's germline CDR1 is GTSNPN and CDR2 SVGIG (reference sequence). The CDR3 loop spans 12 amino acids. The CDR3 DNA follows: TGTGCCTGGAGGTTGGTGGCTAGCATTCAGTACTTC. This translates into CAWRLVASIQYF.

The sample holds a few counts of this clone. This rearrangement joins TRBV7-6 to TRBJ2-1, with 9 bases matching TRBD1. V dropped 2 bases and J dropped 7; count of bases not matched to a gene: 6. CDR1 and CDR2 (germline): SGHVS, FNYEAQ. The CDR3 extends over 15 amino acids. The CDR3 DNA reads as TGTGCCAGCAGCTTAACCAGGGACAGGGCGAATGAGCAGTTCTTC. As protein: CASSLTRDRANEQFF.

This clone showed up just a few times. DNA for the CDR3: TGCGCCAGCAGCTTGTGGGGGACTAGCGGTTCCGGGGATACGCAGTATTTT. It yields the protein CASSLWGTSGSGDTQYF. The genes are TRBV5-1 and TRBJ2-3; 11 bases fit TRBD2. Trimming at V came to 1 base and at J to 6 bases, leaving 10 bases not matched to a gene. The CDR3 sequence is 17 residues long. Per the germline V gene, CDR1 is SGHRS and CDR2 is YFSETQ.

Ten or more counts support this clone. Other DNA sequences from this sample encode an identical CDR3 as well. The V and J genes are TRBV30 and TRBJ2-5; D is undetermined. V lost 0 bases to trimming and J lost 5 bases, with 7 bases between them. CDR1 and CDR2 (germline): GTSNPN, SVGIG (reference sequence). This CDR3 region has 12 residues. The chain's CDR3 is CAWSVQGETQYF. CDR3 DNA sequence: TGTGCCTGGAGTGTGCAAGGGGAGACCCAGTACTTC.

The table lists this clone with many counts. Other DNA sequences in this specimen translate into the identical CDR3. The chain is built from TRBV5-1 and TRBJ2-2; D is unresolved. The V end was cut by 0 bases, the J end by 5 bases, with 14 bases between. Germline V gives CDR1 SGHRS, CDR2 YFSETQ. The CDR3 has 16 residues. The CDR3 here is CASSLDSPGGTGELFF. The CDR3 DNA sequence: TGCGCCAGCAGCTTGGACAGCCCGGGTGGAACCGGGGAGCTGTTTTTT.

In its sample, this clone was seen a few times. The chain combines TRBV7-2 with TRBJ2-2; D tentatively reads TRBD1 or TRBD2 (5 bases each). The germline V gene has CDR1 SGHTA and CDR2 FQGNSA. CDR3 length: 14 residues. V lost 1 base and J 7 bases, leaving 10 bases between the germline ends. The CDR3 loop reads CASSLDGAGGELFF. The CDR3 coding sequence is TGTGCCAGCAGCTTAGACGGGGCCGGCGGGGAGCTGTTTTTT.

This clone turned up a few times. The chain links TRBV30 to TRBJ2-3; TRBD2 matches 12 bases. The germline gives CDR1 GTSNPN, CDR2 SVGIG (reference sequence). The ends lost 1 base at V and 12 bases at J; junction bases unmatched: 5. This CDR3 comprises 13 residues. Written as DNA, the CDR3 is TGTGCCTGGAGTGGCGCTAGCGGGGGGGCACAGTATTTT. Protein sequence: CAWSGASGGAQYF.

This rearrangement joins TRBV4-3 to TRBJ1-1; a weak D match, TRBD1 (5 bases). Germline V gene sequence: CDR1 LGHNA, CDR2 YSLEER. The CDR3 loop spans 15 amino acids. The germline V and J ends were trimmed by 0 bases and 4 bases, with 12 bases remaining between them. The CDR3 is CASSQDRGRVTEAFF. The CDR3 nucleotides read TGCGCCAGCAGCCAAGATAGGGGCAGGGTCACTGAAGCTTTCTTT.

This clone was observed a few times. The chain employs TRBV4-2 and TRBJ2-1; perhaps TRBD1 as D (5 bases). The CDR3 has 15 amino acids. Looked up from germline, CDR1 is LGHNA and CDR2 is YNFKEQ. With 0 bases removed from V and 5 bases from J, the gap between germline ends came to 11 bases. CDR3 residues: CASSQEEGVNNEQFF. The CDR3, as DNA: TGTGCCAGCAGCCAAGAAGAAGGGGTCAACAATGAGCAGTTCTTC.

To note about this clone: The junction departs from germline at one end; a sequencing error may be responsible. V and J are TRBV29-1 and TRBJ1-2; tentatively, D is TRBD1 (6 bases). The CDR3 consists of 11 residues. CDR1 and CDR2 from the germline V gene are SQVTM and ANQGSEA. CDR3 amino acids: CSVTQGSGHTF. CDR3 DNA: TGCAGCGTTACACAGGGAAGTGGCCACACCTTC.

This clone was picked up a small number of times. DNA of the CDR3: TGTGCCAGCTCACCACCGTCTCAAGGCCGCGGTACGCAGTATTTT. It encodes CASSPPSQGRGTQYF. This sequence joins TRBV18 and TRBJ2-3; D gene ambiguous. The germline gives CDR1 KGHSH, CDR2 LQKENI. Trimming stripped 0 bases from V and 8 bases from J, with 15 bases between. The CDR3 loop spans 15 amino acids.

This clone has a handful of counts. The chain employs TRBV28 and TRBJ2-5; D is possibly TRBD1 (6 bases). V was pared by 6 bases and J by 5 bases, with 16 bases between. The V gene's germline CDR1 is MDHEN and CDR2 SYDVKM. This CDR3 contains 14 residues. DNA of the CDR3: TGTGCCAGCAGCCCATCAGGGGCTTGGGAGACCCAGTACTTC. This gives the protein CASSPSGAWETQYF.

This clone was found a few times. J is TRBJ1-2 and V is TRBV6-1; D remains unclear. Germline loops: CDR1 MNHNS, CDR2 SASEGT. This CDR3 region has 12 residues. The ends were cut back, 6 bases at V and 1 base at J, with 6 bases in the middle. CDR3 amino acids: CASSKDNYGYTF. Here the CDR3 DNA reads TGTGCCAGCAGCAAAGATAACTATGGCTACACCTTC.